The 16 T cell receptor beta chains below come from one sample, sequenced in a study of patients and donors after allogeneic stem cell transplantation. In TCRdb, the RT-PCR reads were re-called with MiXCR into one record per CDR3 protein. The table lists about 230,000 distinct CDR3 sequences, over 12% of them singletons, with about 9.9% in the top ten. Sample: blood, either unsorted or a sorted T cell fraction (not recorded which). The receptors were gathered from a human donor who was either an allogeneic HSCT recipient or a stem cell or donor lymphocyte infusion donor (not recorded which). It is not recorded whose cells these are; they may come from a transplant donor.

This clonotype occurred many times. The rearrangement links TRBV12-3 or TRBV12-4 to TRBJ1-1; D is unclear. The CDR3 is 12 residues long. V was pared by 3 bases and J by 8 bases, with 10 bases between. CDR3 bases: TGTGCCAGCAGTTTTCCGGCATCCGAAGCTTTCTTT. As protein: CASSFPASEAFF.

This clonotype showed up many times. The chain is built from TRBV12-3 or TRBV12-4 and TRBJ2-3, with 8 bases matching TRBD1. With V trimmed by 5 bases and J by 4 bases, 5 bases remained unmatched. The CDR3 has 14 amino acids. Here the CDR3 reads CASSPTGAADTQYF. The CDR3 nucleotides read TGTGCCAGCAGTCCGACAGGGGCGGCAGATACGCAGTATTTT.

This clonotype was recorded a few times. J is TRBJ2-7 and V is TRBV6-1; D is unresolved. Germline V gene sequence: CDR1 MNHNS, CDR2 SASEGT. Between the trimmed V and J ends, which lost 7 bases and 0 bases, there was a span of 13 bases. The CDR3 sequence is 14 residues long. This chain's CDR3 is CASKGNSGSYEQYF. For the CDR3, the DNA is TGTGCCAGCAAAGGCAATTCGGGCTCCTACGAGCAGTACTTC.

This clonotype was recorded a few times. V usage is TRBV4-3 and J usage is TRBJ2-3; 7 bases match TRBD1. The germline V gene encodes CDR1 LGHNA and CDR2 YSLEER. The V gene end was trimmed by 1 base and the J gene end by 0 bases; junction bases not matched to a gene: 7. The CDR3 is 17 amino acids. In DNA form, the CDR3 reads TGCGCCAGCAGCCAAGGACCAGGGGGTACTAGCACAGATACGCAGTATTTT. Translated, it gives CASSQGPGGTSTDTQYF.

This clonotype was picked up many times. V gene TRBV11-2 combines with J gene TRBJ2-3; D is unclear. CDR1 SGHAT and CDR2 FQNNGV come from the germline V gene. The V end lost 5 bases, the J end lost 6 bases, and 6 bases lay between the germline ends. The CDR3 loop spans 11 amino acids. The CDR3 here is CASSSYDTQYF. CDR3 sequence (DNA): TGTGCCAGCAGCAGCTACGATACGCAGTATTTT. Supplemented by reference TRBV11-2 and TRBJ2-3, the full variable domain reads EAGVAQSPRYKIIEKRQSVAFWCNPISGHATLYWYQQILGQGPKLLIQFQNNGVVDDSQLPKDRFSAERLKGVDSTLKIQPAKLEDSAVYLCASSSYDTQYFGPGTRLTVL.

This clonotype was seen a handful of times. CDR3 bases: TGTGCCAGCAGTGCCACCATGAACACTGAAGCTTTCTTT. Residues: CASSATMNTEAFF. The genes are TRBV6-1 and TRBJ1-1; D is unclear. CDR3 length: 13 amino acids. Trimming cost V 4 bases and J 0 bases, with 6 bases left between them. Germline V lookup: CDR1 MNHNS, CDR2 SASEGT.

This clonotype has a count of ten or more. The chain combines TRBV7-8 with TRBJ1-2; TRBD1 is a possible D gene (5 bases). The V and J ends lost 5 bases and 6 bases respectively, with 13 bases between them. The CDR3 is 13 amino acids. Germline V gene data show CDR1 as SGHVS and CDR2 as FQNEAQ. For the CDR3, the DNA is TGTGCCAGCAGCCTAACCCAGGGTCATGGCTACACCTTC. Translation: CASSLTQGHGYTF.

V usage is TRBV20-1 and J usage is TRBJ2-2, with 10 positions matching TRBD2. Trimming at V came to 6 bases and at J to 3 bases, leaving 4 bases not matched to a gene. The CDR3 covers 14 residues. In germline, CDR1 is DFQATT, CDR2 SNEGSKA (reference sequence). The CDR3 nucleotides read TGCAGTGCCCATCTAGCGGGGGACACCGGGGAGCTGTTTTTT. Encoded protein: CSAHLAGDTGELFF.

This clonotype was picked up a small number of times. The chain couples TRBV29-1 to TRBJ2-1; D uncertain. Between the trimmed V and J ends, which lost 2 bases and 0 bases, there was a span of 8 bases. Germline V gene sequence: CDR1 SQVTM, CDR2 ANQGSEA. The CDR3 loop spans 14 amino acids. The CDR3 protein is CSVELALSYNEQFF. The CDR3, as DNA: TGCAGCGTTGAATTAGCACTCTCCTACAATGAGCAGTTCTTC.

This clonotype showed up just a few times. V gene TRBV7-2 combines with J gene TRBJ2-2; D is unresolved. The CDR3 has 14 residues. The germline V gene has CDR1 SGHTA and CDR2 FQGNSA. V was trimmed by 2 bases and J by 4 bases, leaving 8 bases between them. CDR3 coding DNA: TGTGCCAGCAGCTTACTAGGGCGCACCGGGGAGCTGTTTTTT. Encoded protein: CASSLLGRTGELFF.

This chain connects TRBV5-4 to TRBJ2-2, with 13 bases that match TRBD2. V shed 4 bases and J 2 bases; nucleotides not matched to a gene: 5. The germline CDR1 and CDR2 sequences are SGHNT and YYREEE (reference sequence). The CDR3 consists of 17 residues. As DNA, the CDR3 is TGTGCCAGCAGCGCTGGACTAGCGGGAGACAACACCGGGGAGCTGTTTTTT. Protein product: CASSAGLAGDNTGELFF.

The rearrangement uses TRBV7-9 and TRBJ1-1; 9 positions match TRBD1. Trimming took 5 bases from V and 5 from J; bases not matched to a gene: 12. Per the germline V gene, CDR1 is SEHNR and CDR2 is FQNEAQ (reference sequence). The CDR3 length is 16 residues. The CDR3 sequence: CASSAVQTGGSTEAFF. The CDR3 nucleotides read TGTGCCAGCAGCGCAGTACAGACAGGGGGGAGTACTGAAGCTTTCTTT.

This clonotype was detected only a few times. The chain links TRBV10-3 to TRBJ2-2, with D possibly TRBD1 on 6 matching bases. V lost 1 base and J lost 3, with 6 bases in between. There are 14 residues in the CDR3. Per the germline V gene, CDR1 is ENHRY and CDR2 is SYGVKD. CDR3 bases: TGTGCCATCAGTGAGTACAGGGACACCGGGGAGCTGTTTTTT. This encodes CAISEYRDTGELFF.

The chain couples TRBV7-2 to TRBJ2-5, with 8 bases matching TRBD1. The CDR3 has 17 residues. The V segment lost 2 bases and the J segment 2 bases; nucleotides outside the gene matches: 10. Per germline, CDR1 SGHTA and CDR2 FQGNSA. In nucleotides, the CDR3 is TGTGCCAGCAGCTTATCCGGCGGTGGACAGGGACAAGAGACCCAGTACTTC. Residues: CASSLSGGGQGQETQYF.

This clonotype is medium-sized by share. The rearrangement links TRBV7-2 to TRBJ2-1; D is uncertain. V was trimmed by 0 bases and J by 0 bases, leaving 9 bases between them. The germline V gene encodes CDR1 SGHTA and CDR2 FQGNSA. The CDR3 consists of 16 residues. In DNA form, the CDR3 reads TGTGCCAGCAGCTTAGCGTTTAGCTCCTCCTACAATGAGCAGTTCTTC. Protein sequence: CASSLAFSSSYNEQFF.

J is TRBJ2-2 and V is TRBV6-5, with a weak D call TRBD2 (6 bases). The CDR3 runs to 14 residues. Germline CDR1 reads MNHEY; CDR2 reads SVGAGI. Trimming stripped 4 bases from V and 7 bases from J, with 13 bases between. The CDR3 spells CASSSSGRLGELFF. CDR3 sequence (DNA): TGTGCCAGCAGTTCCTCAGGGAGGCTCGGGGAGCTGTTTTTT.